The sequence of this TCR beta chain was determined in a study of vaccination effects on CD4 cells after COVID-19. Sequencing followed a ViraFEST assay step that expanded antigen-specific CD4+ T cells with viral peptide pools. Following 10 days of culture, CD4+ T cells were isolated. Neither prior SARS-CoV-2 infection nor positive nucleocapsid antibodies were present in the vaccine recipients. Assay used: immunoSEQ multiplex PCR; TCRdb lists only in-frame clones, some missing. The sample records 25,000 to 30,000 clones, more than 65% being singletons. Germline assignment: CDR1 SGDLS and CDR2 YYNGEE. Trimming left V 4 bases short and J 4 bases short, with 14 bases between. The CDR3 runs to 14 residues. A word on this clone: What it binds is not known.

This rearrangement joins TRBV9 to TRBJ2-5; perhaps TRBD1 as D (5 bases). The source is a human donor who received a COVID-19 vaccine. This specimen was CD4+ T cells from PBMCs cultured with HCoV-NL63 spike peptides, taken before COVID-19 vaccination. The CDR3 nucleotides read TGTGCCAGCAGCTATGGGGCTAGGGGAGAGACCCAGTACTTC. It is translated as CASSYGARGETQYF.